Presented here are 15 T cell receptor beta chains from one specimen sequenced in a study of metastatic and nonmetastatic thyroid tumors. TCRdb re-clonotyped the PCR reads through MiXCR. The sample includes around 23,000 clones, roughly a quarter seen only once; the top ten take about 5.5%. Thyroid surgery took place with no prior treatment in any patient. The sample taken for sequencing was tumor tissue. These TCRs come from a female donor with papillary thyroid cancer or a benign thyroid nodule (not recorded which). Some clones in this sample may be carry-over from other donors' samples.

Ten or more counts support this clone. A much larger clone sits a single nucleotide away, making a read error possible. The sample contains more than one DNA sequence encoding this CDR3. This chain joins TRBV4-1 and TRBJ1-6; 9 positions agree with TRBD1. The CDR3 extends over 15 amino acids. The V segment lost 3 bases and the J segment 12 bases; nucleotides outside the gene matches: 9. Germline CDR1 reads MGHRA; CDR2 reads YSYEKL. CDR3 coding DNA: TGCGCCAGCAGCCAGGATGGGGGACAGGGCAGACCCCTCCACTTT. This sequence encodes CASSQDGGQGRPLHF.

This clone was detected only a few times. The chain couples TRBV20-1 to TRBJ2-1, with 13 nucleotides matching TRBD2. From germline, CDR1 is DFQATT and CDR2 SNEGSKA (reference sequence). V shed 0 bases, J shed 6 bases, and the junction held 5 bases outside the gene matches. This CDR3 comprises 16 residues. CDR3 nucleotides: TGCAGTGCTAGAGAGACTAGCGGGAGGTGGGTCAATGAGCAGTTCTTC. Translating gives CSARETSGRWVNEQFF.

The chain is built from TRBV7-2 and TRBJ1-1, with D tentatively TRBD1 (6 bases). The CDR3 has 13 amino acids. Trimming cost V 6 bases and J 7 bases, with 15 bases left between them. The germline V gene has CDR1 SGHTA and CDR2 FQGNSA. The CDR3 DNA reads TGTGCCAGCAGTACAGGGACGTTTAATGAAGCTTTCTTT. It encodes CASSTGTFNEAFF.

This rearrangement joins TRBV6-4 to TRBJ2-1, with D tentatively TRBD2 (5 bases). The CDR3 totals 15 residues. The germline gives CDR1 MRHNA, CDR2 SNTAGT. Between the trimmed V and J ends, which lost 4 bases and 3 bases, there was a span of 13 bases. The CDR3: CASSARGKLYNEQFF. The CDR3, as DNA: TGTGCCAGCAGTGCAAGAGGGAAACTCTACAATGAGCAGTTCTTC.

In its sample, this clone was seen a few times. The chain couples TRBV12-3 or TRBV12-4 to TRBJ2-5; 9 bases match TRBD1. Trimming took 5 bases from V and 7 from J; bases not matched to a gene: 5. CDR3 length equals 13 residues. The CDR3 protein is CASSPWTGVTQYF. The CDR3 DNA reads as TGTGCCAGCAGTCCCTGGACAGGGGTGACCCAGTACTTC.

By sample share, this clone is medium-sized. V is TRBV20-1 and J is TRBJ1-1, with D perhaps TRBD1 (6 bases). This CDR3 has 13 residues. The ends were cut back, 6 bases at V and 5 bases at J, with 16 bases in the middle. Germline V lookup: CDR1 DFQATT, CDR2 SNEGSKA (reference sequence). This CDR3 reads CSAATGARTEAFF. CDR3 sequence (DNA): TGCAGTGCGGCGACGGGGGCGCGAACTGAAGCTTTCTTT.

CDR3 bases: TGCAGTGCTAGGGCCGCGGGCGGGAGTTACGAGCAGTACTTC. Its translation is CSARAAGGSYEQYF. The chain links TRBV20-1 to TRBJ2-7; 7 bases agree with TRBD2. The CDR3 consists of 14 residues. CDR1 and CDR2 from the germline V gene are DFQATT and SNEGSKA (reference sequence). Losses at the gene ends were 3 bases for V and 4 bases for J; bases not matched to a gene: 9.

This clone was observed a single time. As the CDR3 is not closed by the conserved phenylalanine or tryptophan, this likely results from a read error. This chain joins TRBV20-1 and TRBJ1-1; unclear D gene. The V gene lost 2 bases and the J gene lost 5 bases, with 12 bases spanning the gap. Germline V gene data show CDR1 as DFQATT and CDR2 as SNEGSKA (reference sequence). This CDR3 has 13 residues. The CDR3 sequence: CSARSQRSTEAFL. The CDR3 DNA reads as TGCAGTGCTAGAAGCCAGCGGTCGACTGAAGCTTTCCTT.

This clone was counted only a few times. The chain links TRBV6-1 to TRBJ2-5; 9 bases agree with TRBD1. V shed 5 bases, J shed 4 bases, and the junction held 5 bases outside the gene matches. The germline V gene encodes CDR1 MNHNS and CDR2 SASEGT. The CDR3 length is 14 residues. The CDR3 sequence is CASSTLDRGETQYF. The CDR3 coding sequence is TGTGCCAGCAGTACCCTGGACAGGGGAGAGACCCAGTACTTC.

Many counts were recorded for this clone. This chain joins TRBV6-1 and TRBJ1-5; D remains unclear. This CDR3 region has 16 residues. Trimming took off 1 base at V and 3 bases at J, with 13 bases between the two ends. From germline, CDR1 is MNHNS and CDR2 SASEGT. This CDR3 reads CASSEEADFNNQPQHF. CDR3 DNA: TGTGCCAGCAGTGAAGAGGCCGATTTCAACAATCAGCCCCAGCATTTT.

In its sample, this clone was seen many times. CDR3 bases: TGTGCCACCAGCTTCAAGGTCCCGAAAGAGACCCAGTACTTC. This codes for CATSFKVPKETQYF. The gene calls are TRBV24-1 and TRBJ2-5; no definite D call. The ends were cut back, 7 bases at V and 3 bases at J, with 14 bases in the middle. The germline V gene has CDR1 KGHDR and CDR2 SFDVKD. The CDR3 has 14 residues.

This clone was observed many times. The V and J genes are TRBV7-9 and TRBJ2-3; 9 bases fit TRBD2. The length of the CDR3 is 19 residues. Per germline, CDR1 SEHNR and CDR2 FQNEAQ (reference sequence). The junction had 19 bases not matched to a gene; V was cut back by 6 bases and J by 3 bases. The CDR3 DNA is TGTGCCAGCAGTCCCCTTCCGGGAATAGCGGGGGAAGTGACAGATACGCAGTATTTT. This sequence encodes CASSPLPGIAGEVTDTQYF.

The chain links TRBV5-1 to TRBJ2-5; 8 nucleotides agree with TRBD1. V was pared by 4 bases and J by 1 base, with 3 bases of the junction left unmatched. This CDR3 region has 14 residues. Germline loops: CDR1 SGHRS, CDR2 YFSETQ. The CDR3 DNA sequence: TGCGCCAGCAGCCCCGGACAGGGCCAAGAGACCCAGTACTTC. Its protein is CASSPGQGQETQYF.

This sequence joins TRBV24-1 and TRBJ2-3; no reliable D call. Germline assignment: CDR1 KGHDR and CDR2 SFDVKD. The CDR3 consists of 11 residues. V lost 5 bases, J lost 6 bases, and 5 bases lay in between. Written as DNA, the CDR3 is TGTGCCACCAGTGTATCCGATACGCAGTATTTT. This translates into CATSVSDTQYF.

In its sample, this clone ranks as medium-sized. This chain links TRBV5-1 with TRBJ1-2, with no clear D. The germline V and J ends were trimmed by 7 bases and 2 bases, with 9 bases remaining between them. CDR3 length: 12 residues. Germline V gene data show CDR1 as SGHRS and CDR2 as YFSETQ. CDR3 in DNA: TGCGCCAGCGGACCCTACAACTATGGCTACACCTTC. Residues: CASGPYNYGYTF. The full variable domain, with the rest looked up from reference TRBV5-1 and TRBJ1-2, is KAGVTQTPRYLIKTRGQQVTLSCSPISGHRSVSWYQQTPGQGLQFLFEYFSETQRNKGNFPGRFSGRQFSNSRSEMNVSTLELGDSALYLCASGPYNYGYTFGSGTRLTVV.